The 16 T cell receptor beta chains below all came from one sample that was sequenced in a study of CDR3 diversity in severe acne. One entry per CDR3 protein, called by TCRdb with MiXCR from the PCR reads. The profile covers about 93,000 distinct CDR3 sequences, with about half appearing a single time and 10% taken by the ten largest. Input material: blood. The receptors come from a male donor in good health, serving as a control.

This clonotype was seen a handful of times. The rearrangement uses TRBV12-3 or TRBV12-4 and TRBJ2-2, with D perhaps assigned TRBD1 or TRBD2 (5 bases each). Trimming removed 6 bases from V and 4 bases from J, with 15 bases in between. This CDR3 is 15 amino acids long. DNA of the CDR3: TGTGCCAGCAGCCCCGTGGGGGTTGGCACCGGGGAGCTGTTTTTT. Amino acids: CASSPVGVGTGELFF.

The chain employs TRBV20-1 and TRBJ2-1; 8 bases line up with TRBD2. This CDR3 contains 13 residues. The germline V gene encodes CDR1 DFQATT and CDR2 SNEGSKA (reference sequence). V dropped 0 bases and J dropped 5; count of bases not matched to a gene: 0. In DNA, the CDR3 is TGCAGTGCTAGAGAGCGGGGGGACAATGAGCAGTTCTTC. Translation: CSARERGDNEQFF.

The sample holds many counts of this clonotype. The chain employs TRBV5-6 and TRBJ1-4, with 9 bases matching TRBD1. Germline CDR1 and CDR2: SGHDT and YYEEEE. Trimming took 4 bases from V and 0 from J; bases not matched to a gene: 4. The CDR3 consists of 16 residues. CDR3 DNA: TGTGCCAGCAGCAGGGACAGGGCGGCAACTAATGAAAAACTGTTTTTT. Translation: CASSRDRAATNEKLFF.

The table lists this clonotype with a few counts. The J gene is TRBJ1-5, the V gene TRBV4-1; TRBD1 might be the D (5 bases). Germline-derived CDR1 and CDR2 are MGHRA and YSYEKL. The CDR3 extends over 13 amino acids. Trimming took off 4 bases at V and 7 bases at J, with 11 bases between the two ends. The CDR3 loop reads CASSRTWGQPQHF. The CDR3 DNA reads as TGCGCCAGCAGCCGGACATGGGGACAGCCCCAGCATTTT.

The J gene is TRBJ2-2, the V gene TRBV5-1; D uncertain. Germline V gene lookup returns CDR1 SGHRS and CDR2 YFSETQ. V shed 0 bases and J shed 4 bases, with 10 bases lying between them. The CDR3 runs 15 residues. The CDR3: CASSLALASTGELFF. The CDR3, as DNA: TGCGCCAGCAGCTTGGCGTTGGCATCCACCGGGGAGCTGTTTTTT.

V is TRBV11-2 and J is TRBJ2-1; 11 nucleotides align to TRBD2. This CDR3 region has 15 residues. J was trimmed by 4 bases and V by 7 bases; bases with no gene match: 6. Per germline, CDR1 SGHAT and CDR2 FQNNGV. CDR3 sequence: CASTSGTSGYNEQFF. The CDR3 DNA follows: TGTGCCAGCACCTCCGGGACTAGCGGATACAATGAGCAGTTCTTC.

Of note for this clonotype: It is unclear where the CDR3 begins or ends on the DNA, so no DNA is shown, and the CDR3 is as TCRdb lists it. This sequence joins TRBV11-3 and TRBJ1-1; no check of the table's D call, TRBD1, against the DNA was made. Germline CDR1 reads SGHNT; CDR2 reads YENEEA. The CDR3 totals 19 residues, both ends included. The CDR3: CASSQDRVVGKNCFLAAFF.

This clonotype was seen once. CDR3 nucleotides: TGCGCCAGCAGTCTCAAGGGGGATACGCAGTATTTT. It is translated as CASSLKGDTQYF. The chain carries TRBV5-1 and TRBJ2-3, with TRBD1 as a possible D gene (5 bases). The V gene's germline CDR1 is SGHRS and CDR2 YFSETQ. V lost 5 bases and J 6 bases, leaving 10 bases between the germline ends. This CDR3 spans 12 amino acids.

Ten or more counts support this clonotype. The CDR3 region is CSVRLDRDTEAFF. The DNA of the CDR3 is TGCAGCGTTCGATTGGACAGGGACACTGAAGCTTTCTTT. This chain links TRBV29-1 with TRBJ1-1; TRBD1 agrees at 8 bases. Germline assignment: CDR1 SQVTM and CDR2 ANQGSEA. With 5 bases clipped from V and 3 bases from J, the junction kept 5 bases outside the gene matches. This CDR3 spans 13 amino acids.

This clonotype was seen a handful of times. The chain has TRBV29-1 and TRBJ1-5, with TRBD1 identical over 9 bases. CDR3 length equals 13 residues. Germline CDR1 is SQVTM and CDR2 is ANQGSEA. V shed 4 bases and J 4 bases; nucleotides not matched to a gene: 2. CDR3 in amino acids: CSVGDRENQPQHF. Written as DNA, the CDR3 is TGCAGCGTTGGGGACAGGGAAAATCAGCCCCAGCATTTT. Looking up the rest from reference TRBV29-1 and TRBJ1-5 gives the full variable domain: SAVISQKPSRDICQRGTSLTIQCQVDSQVTMMFWYRQQPGQSLTLIATANQGSEATYESGFVIDKFPISRPNLTFSTLTVSNMSPEDSSIYLCSVGDRENQPQHFGDGTRLSIL.

For this clonotype: A junction boundary mismatches the germline segment, possibly from a read error. V usage is TRBV20-1 and J usage is TRBJ1-1; D might be TRBD1 (5 bases). The CDR3 extends over 13 amino acids. CDR1 and CDR2 (germline): DFQATT, SNEGSKA (reference sequence). CDR3 in amino acids: CSAVAGVGTEAFF. CDR3 DNA sequence: TGCAGTGCCGTAGCGGGGGTGGGTACTGAGGCTTTCTTT.

In this sample, this clonotype turned up once. The rearrangement uses TRBV6-1 and TRBJ1-4; 7 bases align to TRBD1. CDR1 is MNHNS, CDR2 SASEGT, per germline. V gave up 5 bases and J gave up 7 bases; unmatched junction bases: 10. The CDR3 loop spans 15 amino acids. Written as DNA, the CDR3 is TGTGCCAGCAGTTACTCCGCCAGGGGGAGTGAAAAACTGTTTTTT. It encodes CASSYSARGSEKLFF.

This clonotype was recorded at least ten times. This sequence joins TRBV7-9 and TRBJ2-5, with 11 positions matching TRBD2. The V gene's germline CDR1 is SEHNR and CDR2 FQNEAQ (reference sequence). The CDR3 length is 16 residues. The ends lost 3 bases at V and 1 base at J; junction bases unmatched: 4. CDR3 amino acids: CASSFGLAGSQETQYF. CDR3 in DNA: TGTGCCAGCAGCTTCGGACTAGCGGGCAGCCAAGAGACCCAGTACTTC.

This clonotype came up once. The genes are TRBV7-8 and TRBJ1-1; tentative D call: TRBD1 (6 bases). Germline CDR1 SGHVS, CDR2 FQNEAQ. The CDR3 consists of 14 residues. Trimming removed 1 base at V and 5 bases at J, with 11 bases between. The CDR3 loop is CASSLESGVTEAFF. As DNA, the CDR3 is TGTGCCAGCAGCTTAGAGTCAGGGGTTACTGAAGCTTTCTTT.

On this clonotype itself: At one end, the junction sequence differs from germline, possibly due to a read error. The chain recombines TRBV20-1 with TRBJ2-7; 8 bases are a match to TRBD1. Germline CDR1 DFQATT, CDR2 SNEGSKA (reference sequence). The CDR3 has 16 residues. The CDR3 DNA sequence: TGCAGTGCTACCTTCCCCGGGGACAGGAGCTCCTACGGGCAGTACTTC. The encoded protein is CSATFPGDRSSYGQYF.

In the case of this clonotype: The limits of the CDR3 on the DNA are not certain, so only TCRdb's listed CDR3 is given. This chain links TRBV7-6 with TRBJ2-7. Germline lookup yields CDR1 SGHVS and CDR2 FNYEAQ. Both ends counted, the CDR3 spans 21 residues. The CDR3 is CASSFYICSCDLSTSSYEQYF.